This T cell receptor (beta chain) was profiled in a study of T cell changes during pregnancy in multiple sclerosis. Germline V gene sequence: CDR1 SGDLS, CDR2 YYNGEE. This CDR3 contains 15 residues. With 0 bases removed from V and 1 base from J, the gap between germline ends came to 8 bases. Here immunoSEQ multiplex PCR was the method, and the copy in TCRdb shows in-frame clones only, minus some. The repertoire holds 75,000 to 95,000 clones, with 85% to 95% as singletons. This TCR came from a female donor with multiple sclerosis, enrolled in a pregnancy study. Sample: peripheral blood, taken before pregnancy. The chain carries TRBV9 and TRBJ1-5; no clear D gene. The CDR3 sequence is CASSVGPQSNQPQHF. CDR3 nucleotide sequence: TGTGCCAGCAGCGTAGGCCCCCAGAGCAATCAGCCCCAGCATTTT. Combining the CDR3 with reference TRBV9 and TRBJ1-5 gives the whole variable domain DSGVTQTPKHLITATGQRVTLRCSPRSGDLSVYWYQQSLDQGLQFLIQYYNGEERAKGNILERFSAQQFPDLHSELNLSSLELGDSALYFCASSVGPQSNQPQHFGDGTRLSIL.